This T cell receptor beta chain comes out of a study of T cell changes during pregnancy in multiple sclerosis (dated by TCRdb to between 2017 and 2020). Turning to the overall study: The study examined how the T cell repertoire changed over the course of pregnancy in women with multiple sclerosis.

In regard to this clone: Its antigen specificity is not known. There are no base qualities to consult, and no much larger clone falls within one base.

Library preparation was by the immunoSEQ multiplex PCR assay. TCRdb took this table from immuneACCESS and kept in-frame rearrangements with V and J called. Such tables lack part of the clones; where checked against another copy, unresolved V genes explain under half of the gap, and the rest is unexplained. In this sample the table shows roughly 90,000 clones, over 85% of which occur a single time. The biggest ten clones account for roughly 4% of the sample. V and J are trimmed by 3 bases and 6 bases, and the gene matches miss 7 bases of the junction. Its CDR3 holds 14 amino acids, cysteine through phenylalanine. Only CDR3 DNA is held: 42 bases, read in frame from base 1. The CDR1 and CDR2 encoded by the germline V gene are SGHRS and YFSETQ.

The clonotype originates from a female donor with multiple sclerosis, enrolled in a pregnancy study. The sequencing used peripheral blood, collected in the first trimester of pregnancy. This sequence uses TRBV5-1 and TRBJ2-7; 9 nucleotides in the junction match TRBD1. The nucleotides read TGCGCCAGCAGCTCCGGGACAGGGTCGCGCGAGCAGTACTTC. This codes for CASSSGTGSREQYF.